This TCR beta chain was documented in a study of CD8 T cells in Susac syndrome. RNA totalling about 0.45 to 1 ug underwent reverse transcription with random hexamers. MiXCR, run by TCRdb on the immunoSEQ multiplex PCR reads, gives a single entry per CDR3 protein. The sample consists of fewer than 150,000 distinct CDR3 sequences, around 96% of them appearing once. Negative isolation was used for CD8+ and CD4+ T cells and FACS enrichment for TEMRA cells. This CDR3 has 15 amino acids. Per germline, CDR1 MGHRA and CDR2 YSYEKL. The germline V and J ends were trimmed by 0 bases and 4 bases, with 13 bases remaining between them. The sample holds one count of this clonotype.

The origin of this receptor is a human donor in good health. The genes are TRBV4-1 and TRBJ2-7; a possible D gene is TRBD1 (6 bases). What was sequenced was CD4+ T cells from PBMCs. The CDR3 reads CASSQEGPRGYEQYF. The CDR3, as DNA: TGCGCCAGCAGCCAAGAGGGGCCCAGGGGATACGAGCAGTACTTC.